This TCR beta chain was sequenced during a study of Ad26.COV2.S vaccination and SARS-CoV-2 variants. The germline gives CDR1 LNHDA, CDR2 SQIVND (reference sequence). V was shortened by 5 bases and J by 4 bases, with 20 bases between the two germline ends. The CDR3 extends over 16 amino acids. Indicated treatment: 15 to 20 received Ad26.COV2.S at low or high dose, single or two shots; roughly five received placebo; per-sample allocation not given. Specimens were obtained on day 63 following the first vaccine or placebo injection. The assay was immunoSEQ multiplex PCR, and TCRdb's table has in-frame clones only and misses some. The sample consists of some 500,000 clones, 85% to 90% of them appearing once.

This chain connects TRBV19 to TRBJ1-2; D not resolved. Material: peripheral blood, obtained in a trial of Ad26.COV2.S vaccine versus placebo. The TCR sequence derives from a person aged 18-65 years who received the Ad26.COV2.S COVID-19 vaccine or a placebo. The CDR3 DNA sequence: TGTGCCAGTAGTCCCATAAAAGTCGGGGTGGTCTATGGCTACACCTTC. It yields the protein CASSPIKVGVVYGYTF. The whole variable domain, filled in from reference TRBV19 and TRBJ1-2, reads DGGITQSPKYLFRKEGQNVTLSCEQNLNHDAMYWYRQDPGQGLRLIYYSQIVNDFQKGDIAEGYSVSREKKESFPLTVTSAQKNPTAFYLCASSPIKVGVVYGYTFGSGTRLTVV.